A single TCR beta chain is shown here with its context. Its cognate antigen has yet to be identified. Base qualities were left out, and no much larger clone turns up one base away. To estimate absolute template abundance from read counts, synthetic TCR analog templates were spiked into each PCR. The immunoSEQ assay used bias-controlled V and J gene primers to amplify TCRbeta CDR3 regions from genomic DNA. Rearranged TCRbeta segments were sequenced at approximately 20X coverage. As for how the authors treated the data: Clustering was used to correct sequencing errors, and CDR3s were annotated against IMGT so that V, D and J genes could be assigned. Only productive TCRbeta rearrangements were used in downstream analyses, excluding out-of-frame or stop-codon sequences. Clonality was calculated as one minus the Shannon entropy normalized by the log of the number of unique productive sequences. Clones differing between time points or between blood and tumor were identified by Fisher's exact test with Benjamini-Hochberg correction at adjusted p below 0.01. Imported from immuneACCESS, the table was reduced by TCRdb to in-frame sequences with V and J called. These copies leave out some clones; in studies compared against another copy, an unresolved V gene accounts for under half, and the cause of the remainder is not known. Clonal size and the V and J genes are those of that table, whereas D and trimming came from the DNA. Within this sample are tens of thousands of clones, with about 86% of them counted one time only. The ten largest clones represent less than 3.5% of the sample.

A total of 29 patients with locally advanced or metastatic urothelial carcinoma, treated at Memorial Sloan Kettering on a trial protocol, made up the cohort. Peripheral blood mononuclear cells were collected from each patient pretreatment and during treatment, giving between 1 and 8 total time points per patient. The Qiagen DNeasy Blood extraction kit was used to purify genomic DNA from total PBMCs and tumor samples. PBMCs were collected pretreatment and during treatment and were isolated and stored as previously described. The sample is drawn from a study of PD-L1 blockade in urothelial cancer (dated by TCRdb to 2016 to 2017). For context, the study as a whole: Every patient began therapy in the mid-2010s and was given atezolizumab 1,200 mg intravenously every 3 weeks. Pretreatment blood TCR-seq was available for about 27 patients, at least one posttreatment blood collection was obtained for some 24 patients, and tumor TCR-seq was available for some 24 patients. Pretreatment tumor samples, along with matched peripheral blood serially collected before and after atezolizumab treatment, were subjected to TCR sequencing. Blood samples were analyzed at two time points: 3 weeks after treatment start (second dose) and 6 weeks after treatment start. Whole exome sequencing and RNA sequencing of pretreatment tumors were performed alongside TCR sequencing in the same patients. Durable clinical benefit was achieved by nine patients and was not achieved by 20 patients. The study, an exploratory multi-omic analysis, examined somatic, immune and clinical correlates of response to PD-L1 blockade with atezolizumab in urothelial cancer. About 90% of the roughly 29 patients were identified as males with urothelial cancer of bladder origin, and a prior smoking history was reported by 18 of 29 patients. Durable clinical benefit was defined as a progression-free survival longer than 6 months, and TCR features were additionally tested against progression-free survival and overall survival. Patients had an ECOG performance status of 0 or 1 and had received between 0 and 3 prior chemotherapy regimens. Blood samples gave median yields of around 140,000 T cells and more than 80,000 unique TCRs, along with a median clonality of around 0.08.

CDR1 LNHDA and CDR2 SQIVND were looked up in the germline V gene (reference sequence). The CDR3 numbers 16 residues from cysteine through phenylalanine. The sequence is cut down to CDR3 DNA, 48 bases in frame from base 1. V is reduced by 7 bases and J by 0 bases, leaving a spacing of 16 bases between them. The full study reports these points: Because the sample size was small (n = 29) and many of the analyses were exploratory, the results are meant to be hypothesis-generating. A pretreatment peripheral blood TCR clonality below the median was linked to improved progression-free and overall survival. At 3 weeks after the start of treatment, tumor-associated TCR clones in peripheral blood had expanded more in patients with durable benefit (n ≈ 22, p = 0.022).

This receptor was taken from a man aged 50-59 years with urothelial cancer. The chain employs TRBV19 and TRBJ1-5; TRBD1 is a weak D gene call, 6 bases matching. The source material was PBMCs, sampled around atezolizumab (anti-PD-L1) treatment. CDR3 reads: CASTWGTTFSNQPQHF. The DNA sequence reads TGTGCCAGTACCTGGGGGACAACCTTTAGCAATCAGCCCCAGCATTTT.